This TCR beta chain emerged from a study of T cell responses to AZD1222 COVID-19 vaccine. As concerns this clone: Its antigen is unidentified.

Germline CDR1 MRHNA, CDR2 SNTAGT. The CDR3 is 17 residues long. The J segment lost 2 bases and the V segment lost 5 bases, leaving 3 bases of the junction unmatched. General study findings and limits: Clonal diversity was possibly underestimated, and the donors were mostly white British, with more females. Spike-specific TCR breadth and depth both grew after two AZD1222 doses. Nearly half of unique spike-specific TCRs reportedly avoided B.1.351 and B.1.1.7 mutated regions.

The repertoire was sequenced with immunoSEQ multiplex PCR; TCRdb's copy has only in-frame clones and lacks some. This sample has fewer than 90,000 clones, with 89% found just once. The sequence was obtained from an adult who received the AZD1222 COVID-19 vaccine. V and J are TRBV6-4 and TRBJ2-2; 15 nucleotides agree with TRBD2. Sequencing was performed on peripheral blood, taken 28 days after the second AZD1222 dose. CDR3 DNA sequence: TGTGCCAGCAGTCGGACTAGCGGGGGGGCCAACACCGGGGAGCTGTTTTTT. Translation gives CASSRTSGGANTGELFF.